The sequence of this T cell receptor (beta chain) was determined in a study of blood T cell repertoires in COVID-19. Study at large: The United States, Italy and Spain supplied acute and convalescent COVID-19 samples.

Sequencing used immunoSEQ multiplex PCR; TCRdb keeps in-frame clones, though not all of them. The sample lists 200,000 to 250,000 clones; approximately 85% were seen once. This clone turned up a few times. V gave up 0 bases and J gave up 9 bases; unmatched junction bases: 7. This CDR3 is 16 amino acids long. Germline V gives CDR1 MGHRA, CDR2 YSYEKL. During active infection, Seattle patients enrolled and were then monitored through disease. The sequenced sample consisted of peripheral blood. This chain links TRBV4-1 with TRBJ2-1; the match to TRBD2 covers 11 bases. The TCR comes from a man aged 50 or older with COVID-19, enrolled during active disease. CDR3 DNA sequence: TGCGCCAGCAGCCAAGAGGGTAGCGGGGGGGCATTTGAGCAGTTCTTC. Translating gives CASSQEGSGGAFEQFF.